The present TCR beta chain was sequenced within a study of blood T cells in healthy people across ages. Looked up from germline, CDR1 is DFQATT and CDR2 is SNEGSKA (reference sequence). The CDR3 loop spans 14 amino acids. Unmatched junction bases numbered 3, after V lost 1 base and J lost 5 bases. The second PCR ran roughly 6 to 12 cycles with a sample-barcoded 5' primer and J-beta primers. TCRdb called the 5' RACE reads again in MiXCR, with one record for every CDR3 protein. The data contain nearly 1 million distinct CDR3 sequences, 51% of them seen just once; the ten biggest clones take up 20% to 25%.

The TCR comes from an older woman in good health. Source material: blood. The V gene is TRBV20-1, the J gene TRBJ2-3, with 10 bases matching TRBD2. The CDR3 region has the DNA TGCAGTGCTAGAGCCACTAGCGGGATAGATACGCAGTATTTT. It codes for CSARATSGIDTQYF.